Listed here are 24 T cell receptor beta chains from one sample, sequenced in a study of blood T cell repertoires in COVID-19. TCRdb keeps only in-frame clones here, not all; method: immunoSEQ multiplex PCR. The sample gives fewer than 400,000 clones, 85% of which show up once; about 1.9% is in the top ten. Sequencing input: PBMCs or T cells enriched from blood (not recorded which). The source is a woman under 40 who had been exposed to COVID-19.

The chain employs TRBV28 and TRBJ2-5; D possibly corresponds to TRBD2 (5 bases). Germline CDR1 is MDHEN and CDR2 is SYDVKM. The CDR3 sequence is 19 residues long. V lost 4 bases and J lost 5, with 29 bases in between. The CDR3 DNA reads as TGTGCCAGCAGTTCAGGTCCAGAGGCGGGCCCACCCTTAGGGGAGACCCAGTACTTC. Amino acids: CASSSGPEAGPPLGETQYF.

The CDR3 bases are TGTGCCAGCAGTAAGACTAGCGGGGGGGTGAGCACAGATACGCAGTATTTT. Translation gives CASSKTSGGVSTDTQYF. This rearrangement joins TRBV27 to TRBJ2-3, with 14 bases lining up with TRBD2. V was clipped by 5 bases and J by 0 bases; unmatched bases: 4. CDR3 length equals 17 residues. The germline V gene has CDR1 MNHEY and CDR2 SMNVEV (reference sequence).

The genes are TRBV5-1 and TRBJ1-1, with D possibly matching TRBD1 (6 bases). This CDR3 has 12 amino acids. V was trimmed by 5 bases and J by 4 bases, leaving 9 bases between them. Germline V gives CDR1 SGHRS, CDR2 YFSETQ. The CDR3 loop reads CASRRGGTEAFF. The DNA of the CDR3 is TGCGCCAGCAGACGAGGGGGCACTGAAGCTTTCTTT. Full variable domain (remainder filled in from reference TRBV5-1 and TRBJ1-1): KAGVTQTPRYLIKTRGQQVTLSCSPISGHRSVSWYQQTPGQGLQFLFEYFSETQRNKGNFPGRFSGRQFSNSRSEMNVSTLELGDSALYLCASRRGGTEAFFGQGTRLTVV.

This clone appeared once. The CDR3 region is CATTDRAGSNQPQHF. The CDR3 DNA reads TGTGCCACCACCGACAGGGCGGGTAGCAATCAGCCCCAGCATTTT. The genes are TRBV18 and TRBJ1-5, with 7 bases that match TRBD1. The CDR3 runs 15 residues. Germline V gene lookup returns CDR1 KGHSH and CDR2 LQKENI. Trimming removed 10 bases from V and 0 bases from J; junction bases left unmatched: 9.

The chain couples TRBV2 to TRBJ2-4, with 11 nucleotides matching TRBD1. This CDR3 has 17 residues. The trim removed 0 bases at V and 3 bases at J, leaving 4 bases unmatched. Germline V gene lookup returns CDR1 SNHLY and CDR2 FYNNEI. CDR3 in DNA: TGTGCCAGCAGTGAAGCTGGGACAGGGGGGGTCAAAAACATTCAGTACTTC. Protein product: CASSEAGTGGVKNIQYF.

V usage is TRBV4-1 and J usage is TRBJ1-5; D is undetermined. This CDR3 contains 13 residues. CDR1 is MGHRA, CDR2 YSYEKL, per germline. Trimming removed 1 base from V and 7 bases from J, with 8 bases in between. This chain's CDR3 is CASSQGGHQPQHF. Here the CDR3 DNA reads TGCGCCAGCAGCCAAGGAGGGCACCAGCCCCAGCATTTT.

The chain uses TRBV9 and TRBJ1-3; TRBD1 matches at 7 bases. Germline CDR1 reads SGDLS; CDR2 reads YYNGEE. The length of the CDR3 is 16 residues. Trimming removed 3 bases from V and 0 bases from J; junction bases left unmatched: 6. The CDR3 here is CASSDPGQLSGNTIYF. CDR3 DNA: TGTGCCAGCAGCGATCCGGGACAGCTCTCTGGAAACACCATATATTTT.

This clone occurred many times. This chain links TRBV29-1 with TRBJ2-7; maybe TRBD2 (6 bases). Deletions cut 4 bases from V and 4 bases from J, with 17 bases between. The CDR3 contains 14 residues. Germline CDR1 reads SQVTM; CDR2 reads ANQGSEA. The CDR3 loop reads CSVAEGQLVYEQYF. The CDR3 nucleotides are TGCAGCGTTGCGGAGGGGCAGTTGGTTTACGAGCAGTACTTC.

The chain uses TRBV5-1 and TRBJ1-6, with 7 bases matching TRBD1. V lost 3 bases to trimming and J lost 7 bases; unmatched junction nucleotides: 4. Germline values: CDR1 SGHRS, CDR2 YFSETQ. This CDR3 has 14 residues. This chain's CDR3 is CASSWTGENSPLHF. In nucleotides, the CDR3 is TGCGCCAGCAGCTGGACAGGTGAAAATTCACCCCTCCACTTT.

The V and J genes are TRBV12-3 or TRBV12-4 and TRBJ1-2; tentative D call: TRBD1 (5 bases). V gave up 7 bases and J gave up 4 bases, with 13 bases separating them. CDR3 length: 13 residues. The chain's CDR3 is CASTLRQFYGYTF. CDR3 coding DNA: TGTGCCAGCACTTTGAGACAGTTCTATGGCTACACCTTC.

The CDR3 nucleotides read TGTGCCAGCTCACCAATAGGGGTAACTAATGAAAAACTGTTTTTT. Its protein is CASSPIGVTNEKLFF. This chain joins TRBV18 and TRBJ1-4; D might be TRBD1 (5 bases). The V end was cut by 2 bases, the J end by 1 base, with 8 bases between. Germline V gene data show CDR1 as KGHSH and CDR2 as LQKENI. The CDR3 has 15 residues.

J is TRBJ1-2 and V is TRBV5-1; D is possibly TRBD1 (6 bases). Trimming removed 3 bases from V and 8 bases from J, with 17 bases in between. CDR3 size: 14 residues. The germline V gene encodes CDR1 SGHRS and CDR2 YFSETQ. In DNA form, the CDR3 reads TGCGCCAGCAGCTCCCTTGGCAGGGGTATGGGCTACACCTTC. Protein: CASSSLGRGMGYTF.

J is TRBJ1-2 and V is TRBV12-3 or TRBV12-4; maybe TRBD1 (5 bases). V shed 7 bases and J shed 5 bases, with 11 bases lying between them. The CDR3 contains 12 residues. The CDR3 region has the DNA TGTGCCAGCACGTCGGGGGTGTATGGCTACACCTTC. Translation: CASTSGVYGYTF.

This clone showed up just a few times. This chain uses TRBV7-9 with TRBJ2-2, with 10 positions matching TRBD2. After removal of 5 bases from V and 15 bases from J, the junction contained 15 bases not matched to a gene. The V gene's germline CDR1 is SEHNR and CDR2 FQNEAQ (reference sequence). The CDR3 is 15 residues long. The CDR3 coding sequence is TGTGCCAGCAGCCCCAGGGGGGGGCTAGCGGGAGAAATGTTTTTT. This translates into CASSPRGGLAGEMFF. Supplemented by reference TRBV7-9 and TRBJ2-2, the full variable domain reads DTGVSQNPRHKITKRGQNVTFRCDPISEHNRLYWYRQTLGQGPEFLTYFQNEAQLEKSRLLSDRFSAERPKGSFSTLEIQRTEQGDSAMYLCASSPRGGLAGEMFFGEGSRLTVL.

The CDR3 region has the DNA TGTGCCACCAGTGACGCAGGGCTGACCAAAAACATTCAGTACTTC. Translated: CATSDAGLTKNIQYF. This chain joins TRBV24-1 and TRBJ2-4, with TRBD1 as a possible D gene (5 bases). Trimming removed 4 bases at V and 2 bases at J, with 11 bases between. CDR1 is KGHDR, CDR2 SFDVKD, per germline. The CDR3 spans 15 residues.

The chain carries TRBV5-5 and TRBJ2-7; D gene ambiguous. CDR1 and CDR2 (germline): SGHKS, YYEKEE (reference sequence). V was cut by 1 base and J by 1 base, with 9 bases left in between. The length of the CDR3 is 14 residues. CDR3 DNA: TGTGCCAGCAGCTTGAGTCCAGATTCCTACGAGCAGTACTTC. It yields the protein CASSLSPDSYEQYF.

The chain joins TRBV4-1 to TRBJ2-7; D is possibly TRBD2 (5 bases). Germline assignment: CDR1 MGHRA and CDR2 YSYEKL. The length of the CDR3 is 15 residues. The V end was cut by 0 bases, the J end by 3 bases, with 12 bases between. CDR3: CASSQDGGSYYEQYF. The CDR3 DNA is TGCGCCAGCAGCCAAGACGGAGGCAGCTACTACGAGCAGTACTTC.

This rearrangement joins TRBV7-2 to TRBJ1-1, with 9 positions matching TRBD1. The trim removed 4 bases at V and 1 base at J, leaving 1 base unmatched. Germline loops: CDR1 SGHTA, CDR2 FQGNSA. The CDR3 contains 14 residues. CDR3 coding DNA: TGTGCCAGCAGCTCGGGACAGGGGAACACTGAAGCTTTCTTT. It is translated as CASSSGQGNTEAFF.

This sequence joins TRBV5-1 and TRBJ1-6, with a tentative D call TRBD1 (5 bases). The CDR3 has 16 residues. Per germline, CDR1 SGHRS and CDR2 YFSETQ. Between the trimmed V and J ends, which lost 3 bases and 7 bases, there was a span of 17 bases. The DNA of the CDR3 is TGCGCCAGCAGCTCGCAGGGCACCATAATGAATTCACCCCTCCACTTT. It codes for CASSSQGTIMNSPLHF. The full variable domain, completed using reference TRBV5-1 and TRBJ1-6, is KAGVTQTPRYLIKTRGQQVTLSCSPISGHRSVSWYQQTPGQGLQFLFEYFSETQRNKGNFPGRFSGRQFSNSRSEMNVSTLELGDSALYLCASSSQGTIMNSPLHFGNGTRLTVT.

This chain connects TRBV18 to TRBJ2-4; 12 positions match TRBD2. There are 19 residues in the CDR3. Trimming at V came to 2 bases and at J to 2 bases, leaving 10 bases not matched to a gene. The germline gives CDR1 KGHSH, CDR2 LQKENI. CDR3 sequence (DNA): TGTGCCAGCTCACCAATACTAGCGGGGGGCGTGAGAACCAAAAACATTCAGTACTTC. This gives the protein CASSPILAGGVRTKNIQYF.

V usage is TRBV7-8 and J usage is TRBJ2-1; TRBD2 might be the D (6 bases). CDR1 is SGHVS and CDR2 is FQNEAQ in the germline V gene. The CDR3 contains 16 residues. Trimming shortened V by 4 bases and J by 1 base, and 14 bases separated the two germline ends. CDR3 coding DNA: TGTGCCAGCAGCTGGACTGCCGGGAGATCCTACAATGAGCAGTTCTTC. Its protein is CASSWTAGRSYNEQFF.

V is TRBV6-5 and J is TRBJ2-3, with a possible D match to TRBD1 (6 bases). The CDR3 contains 15 residues. V was clipped by 6 bases and J by 6 bases, with 19 bases between them. Germline V CDR1 and CDR2: MNHEY, SVGAGI. The DNA of the CDR3 is TGTGCCAGCAGCTGGGCATCAGGGGTTTACGATACGCAGTATTTT. It specifies CASSWASGVYDTQYF.

Points on this clone: The same CDR3 also results from other DNA sequences found in this sample. The gene calls are TRBV5-6 and TRBJ1-6; 7 bases match TRBD1. The CDR3 length is 14 residues. Germline V gene sequence: CDR1 SGHDT, CDR2 YYEEEE. Losses at the gene ends were 0 bases for V and 10 bases for J; bases not matched to a gene: 4. The CDR3: CASSLAGGNSPLHF. The CDR3 nucleotides read TGTGCCAGCAGCTTGGCAGGGGGAAACTCACCCCTCCACTTT.

This sequence joins TRBV28 and TRBJ2-1, with 7 bases matching TRBD2. There are 16 residues in the CDR3. V shed 4 bases, J shed 0 bases, and the junction held 6 bases outside the gene matches. CDR1 is MDHEN and CDR2 is SYDVKM in the germline V gene. The CDR3 region is CASSSHRTSSYNEQFF. In DNA, the CDR3 is TGTGCCAGCAGTTCGCATCGGACTAGCTCCTACAATGAGCAGTTCTTC.